Given below is one TCR beta chain in context. The antigen is unknown. This sample stems from a study of T cells in Graves' hyperthyroidism and ophthalmopathy. Regions amplified from RNA transcripts were the TCR beta CDR3 regions. HTBI primers were employed in a first-round RT-PCR of the TCR CDR3. A single record per CDR3 protein comes from TCRdb applying MiXCR to the multiplex PCR reads. Counted here are about 760,000 distinct CDR3 sequences, 30% to 40% occurring once; the ten biggest clones make up 31%. The CDR3 length is 16 residues. The V gene's germline CDR1 is MNHNS and CDR2 SASEGT. V dropped 2 bases and J dropped 2 bases, with 15 bases sitting between them. Each diagnosis was grounded in clinical symptoms, serum thyroxine and TRAb, thyroid ultrasound, and orbital computed tomography. Study conclusions and caveats: Most thyroid clonotypes with frequency above 0.001 were detected in blood.

Sequenced sample: blood. V gene TRBV6-1 combines with J gene TRBJ1-2; D is ambiguous. This TCR derives from a woman between 40 and 50 years old with Graves' hyperthyroidism. The CDR3 protein is CASSETYPGLNYGYTF. The CDR3 nucleotides read TGTGCCAGCAGTGAAACGTACCCAGGACTGAACTATGGCTACACCTTC.